Shown below are 26 T cell receptor beta chains from a single sample sequenced in a study of tumor and adjacent non-tumor tissue in lung cancer. No cell sorting was done before RNA was extracted from the tissue. More than 3 cm separated this lung sample from the edge of the tumor. The library came from three nested PCR rounds adapted from ARM-PCR protocols. MiXCR was run by TCRdb on the multiplex PCR reads, yielding one entry per CDR3 protein. The sample lists 85,000 or so distinct CDR3 sequences; more than 75% were seen once. The source material was distant non-tumor lung tissue. Every receptor here comes from a woman aged 50 to 60 with non-small cell lung cancer.

The DNA for the CDR3 is TGTGCCAGCACTCTAAGGGCGACAGGGCGGCAAGAGACCCTGTTCTTC. Its translation is CASTLRATGRQETLFF. The V and J genes are TRBV21-1 and TRBJ2-5; the table assigns TRBD1, which was not confirmed against the DNA. TRBV21-1 is tagged as a pseudogene. This CDR3 is built from 16 residues.

The gene calls are TRBV5-6 and TRBJ2-4, with a weak D call TRBD1 (6 bases). Germline CDR1 reads SGHDT; CDR2 reads YYEEEE. V lost 6 bases and J 0 bases, leaving 13 bases between the germline ends. The CDR3 spans 15 residues. The CDR3 DNA follows: TGTGCCAGCACCTGGGGGACAACAGCCAAAAACATTCAGTACTTC. It yields the protein CASTWGTTAKNIQYF.

Notes on this clonotype: The junction departs from germline at one end; a sequencing error may be responsible. The chain employs TRBV7-9 and TRBJ2-7; D might be TRBD1 (5 bases). The germline V gene encodes CDR1 SEHNR and CDR2 FQNEAQ (reference sequence). This CDR3 comprises 15 residues. DNA for the CDR3: TGTGACAGCAGTCATACTGACAGTCACTCCTACGAGCAGTACTTC. It yields the protein CDSSHTDSHSYEQYF.

J is TRBJ2-1 and V is TRBV11-2; 8 nucleotides line up with TRBD2. The CDR3 is 15 residues long. CDR1 is SGHAT and CDR2 is FQNNGV in the germline V gene. J was trimmed by 9 bases and V by 9 bases; bases with no gene match: 16. The CDR3 loop reads CASNFRAGEQIEQFF. In DNA, the CDR3 is TGTGCCAGTAACTTCAGAGCGGGAGAACAGATTGAGCAGTTCTTC.

Note on this clonotype: Being one base from a much bigger clone, this may be a read error. Written as DNA, the CDR3 is TGCAGTGCGCCTACAGGGGGTTATGTCTACACCTTC. This translates into CSAPTGGYVYTF. V gene TRBV20-1 combines with J gene TRBJ1-2; 8 bases are shared with TRBD1. Germline CDR1 DFQATT, CDR2 SNEGSKA (reference sequence). This CDR3 region has 12 residues.

This clonotype was counted a few times. A much larger clone differs from this one at a single base, so this may be a read error. The CDR3 DNA follows: TGCAGTGCCCATCGGACTGGCGGGAGAGTCTACGAGCAGTACTTC. Residues: CSAHRTGGRVYEQYF. The chain is built from TRBV20-1 and TRBJ2-7; 7 bases are shared with TRBD2. The V gene end was trimmed by 6 bases and the J gene end by 3 bases; junction bases not matched to a gene: 14. Germline values: CDR1 DFQATT, CDR2 SNEGSKA (reference sequence). The CDR3 consists of 15 residues.

Concerning this clonotype itself: A read error may account for a junction end that differs from germline. The CDR3 nucleotides are TGTGCCAGCAGTTACTCGATCGGGTGCACCTATGAGCAGTACTTC. Translation gives CASSYSIGCTYEQYF. The chain is built from TRBV6-5 and TRBJ2-7; D call uncertain. CDR3 length: 15 amino acids. From germline, CDR1 is MNHEY and CDR2 SVGAGI.

A word on this clonotype: This may be a read error, as it is one base from a much larger clone. The V gene is TRBV7-2, the J gene TRBJ2-5; no reliable D call. CDR1 and CDR2 from the germline V gene are SGHTA and FQGNSA. The CDR3 is made up of 14 amino acids. CDR3 sequence reads: CASSFVNYRESQYF. The CDR3 bases are TGTGCCAGCAGCTTCGTTAATTACCGAGAGTCCCAGTACTTC.

This clonotype was picked up many times. The V and J genes are TRBV6-5 and TRBJ2-3; the D is unclear. Germline V gives CDR1 MNHEY, CDR2 SVGAGI. The ends were cut back, 5 bases at V and 0 bases at J, with 9 bases in the middle. The CDR3 runs to 14 residues. The CDR3 here is CASSPSLSTDTQYF. The CDR3 DNA reads as TGTGCCAGCAGTCCCTCCCTCAGCACAGATACGCAGTATTTT.

Points on this clonotype: The junction departs from germline at one end; a sequencing error may be responsible. This chain links TRBV4-1 with TRBJ2-2; no firm D call. CDR3 length: 13 amino acids. The V gene's germline CDR1 is MGHRA and CDR2 YSYEKL. CDR3 nucleotides: TGCGCTAGCACCTGGGGGAACACCGGGGAGCTGTTTTTT. Translating gives CASTWGNTGELFF.

In DNA form, the CDR3 reads TGTGCCAGCAGTTTCCTTCAGACATACTCTTACAATGAGCAGTTCTTC. Its protein is CASSFLQTYSYNEQFF. The chain joins TRBV6-5 to TRBJ2-1, with unresolved D. Trimming left V 4 bases short and J 4 bases short, with 17 bases between. The germline V gene has CDR1 MNHEY and CDR2 SVGAGI. This CDR3 comprises 16 residues.

To note about this clonotype: One junction end does not reproduce the germline sequence, and a read error may be involved. This chain links TRBV11-2 with TRBJ2-1; D may be TRBD2 (6 bases). Germline values: CDR1 SGHAT, CDR2 FQNNGV. This CDR3 has 14 residues. The CDR3 is CPSSLYTSSNEQSF. The CDR3 region has the DNA TGTCCCAGCAGCCTCTACACTAGCTCCAATGAGCAGTCCTTC. The full variable domain, with the rest looked up from reference TRBV11-2 and TRBJ2-1, is EAGVAQSPRYKIIEKRQSVAFWCNPISGHATLYWYQQILGQGPKLLIQFQNNGVVDDSQLPKDRFSAERLKGVDSTLKIQPAKLEDSAVYLCPSSLYTSSNEQSFGPGTRLTVL.

The count of this clonotype is one. It may be a read error: a sequence one base away is much more abundant. This chain uses TRBV20-1 with TRBJ2-7; 11 nucleotides align to TRBD2. This CDR3 has 16 residues. The junction had 12 bases not matched to a gene; V was cut back by 4 bases and J by 4 bases. The V gene's germline CDR1 is DFQATT and CDR2 SNEGSKA (reference sequence). CDR3 sequence: CSAMEGFGTSGYEQYF. CDR3 DNA: TGCAGTGCTATGGAGGGGTTTGGGACTAGCGGTTACGAGCAGTACTTC.

The chain combines TRBV6-6 with TRBJ2-7, with a possible D match to TRBD1 (6 bases). CDR1 and CDR2 (germline): MNHNY, SVGAGI (reference sequence). The CDR3 loop spans 15 amino acids. CDR3 amino acids: CVISKVQGDGYEQYF. Written as DNA, the CDR3 is TGTGTCATCAGCAAAGTACAGGGTGATGGTTACGAGCAGTACTTC.

Turning to this clonotype: The germline gene is not matched at one end of the junction; a read error may be the cause. The rearrangement uses TRBV6-5 and TRBJ2-3, with 7 bases fitting TRBD2. Germline CDR1 reads MNHEY; CDR2 reads SVGAGI. The CDR3 has 14 residues. The CDR3 loop reads CVSRNSGSTDTQYF. CDR3 nucleotide sequence: TGTGTCAGCCGGAATAGCGGGAGCACAGATACGCAGTATTTT.

The chain links TRBV11-2 to TRBJ2-7, with 11 bases that match TRBD2. After removal of 5 bases from V and 6 bases from J, the junction contained 9 bases not matched to a gene. CDR3 length: 15 residues. Germline loops: CDR1 SGHAT, CDR2 FQNNGV. The CDR3 here is CASSPGLAVAREQYF. The CDR3 nucleotides are TGTGCCAGCAGCCCGGGACTAGCGGTAGCCCGCGAGCAGTACTTC.

As concerns this clonotype: No conserved phenylalanine or tryptophan ends this CDR3, so it is likely a read error. V usage is TRBV10-3 and J usage is TRBJ2-3, with D perhaps being TRBD1 or TRBD2 (5 bases each). CDR1 is ENHRY, CDR2 SYGVKD, per germline. V was shortened by 0 bases and J by 8 bases, with 12 bases between the two germline ends. The CDR3 runs 14 residues. CDR3 amino acids: CAISESGTITTQYL. CDR3 bases: TGTGCCATCAGTGAGTCTGGGACGATAACTACGCAGTATCTT.

The chain uses TRBV6-6 and TRBJ1-1; tentatively, D is TRBD1 (6 bases). V lost 8 bases to trimming and J lost 7 bases, with 20 bases between them. The CDR3 loop spans 14 amino acids. Germline CDR1 reads MNHNY; CDR2 reads SVGAGI (reference sequence). CDR3 sequence (DNA): TGTGCCAGCGGCGGTACAGGGTCGGGCAATGAAGCTTTCTTT. Translated, it gives CASGGTGSGNEAFF.

In this sample, this clonotype turned up many times. V and J are TRBV19 and TRBJ2-1; 8 bases line up with TRBD2. The junction had 6 bases not matched to a gene; V was cut back by 5 bases and J by 6 bases. The germline V gene encodes CDR1 LNHDA and CDR2 SQIVND (reference sequence). The CDR3 spans 14 residues. For the CDR3, the DNA is TGTGCCAGTAGTCAACTAGCGGATATCAATGAGCAGTTCTTC. This codes for CASSQLADINEQFF.

This chain uses TRBV6-5 with TRBJ2-2; no reliable D call. The CDR3 is made up of 12 amino acids. Per germline, CDR1 MNHEY and CDR2 SVGAGI. V lost 4 bases and J 8 bases, leaving 8 bases between the germline ends. The CDR3 DNA follows: TGTGCCAGCAGTTCCCAAGGTGGGGAGCTGTTTTTT. It yields the protein CASSSQGGELFF.

This sequence joins TRBV10-3 and TRBJ2-3; TRBD1 might be the D (6 bases). V was clipped by 10 bases and J by 9 bases, with 23 bases between them. Germline V lookup: CDR1 ENHRY, CDR2 SYGVKD. The CDR3 has 14 residues. As DNA, the CDR3 is TGTGCCAGTATGGACAGCGGTAGCATAGAAACGCAGTATTTT. Amino acid sequence: CASMDSGSIETQYF.

The J gene is TRBJ1-1, the V gene TRBV6-6; TRBD1 might be the D (5 bases). Germline CDR1 and CDR2: MNHNY and SVGAGI (reference sequence). V gave up 4 bases and J gave up 6 bases, with 18 bases separating them. The CDR3 contains 15 residues. The CDR3 reads CASSSPTRGNAEAFF. The CDR3 nucleotides read TGTGCCAGCAGTTCCCCGACAAGGGGTAACGCTGAAGCTTTCTTT.

As to this clonotype: One junction end does not reproduce the germline sequence, and a read error may be involved. This rearrangement joins TRBV10-2 to TRBJ2-1, with 10 bases fitting TRBD1. This CDR3 has 15 amino acids. CDR1 is WSHSY and CDR2 is SAAADI in the germline V gene. The CDR3 reads CPSNGTGVGHNEQLF. DNA for the CDR3: TGCCCCAGCAACGGGACAGGGGTGGGTCACAATGAGCAGCTCTTC.

Remarks on this clonotype: This is likely a read error, given that the CDR3 carries no conserved phenylalanine or tryptophan at its end. Because the CDR3's place on the DNA is in doubt, the DNA is left out and the CDR3 is given as listed by TCRdb. The chain links TRBV11-2 to TRBJ2-7; TRBD2 is taken as the D call from the table, unchecked against the DNA. The CDR3 has 17 amino acids, counting both end residues. Germline lookup yields CDR1 SGHAT and CDR2 FQNNGV. The CDR3 spells CAISPRTSGRALWEQYL.

With respect to this clonotype: This clone may be a read error of a much larger clone one base away. A read error is likely, as this CDR3 ends without the conserved phenylalanine or tryptophan. The chain is built from TRBV20-1 and TRBJ2-4, with D possibly TRBD2 on 6 matching bases. Trimming shortened V by 3 bases and J by 0 bases, and 15 bases separated the two germline ends. Germline V gives CDR1 DFQATT, CDR2 SNEGSKA (reference sequence). The CDR3 consists of 16 residues. CDR3 sequence reads: CSASRDSAEAKNIQYS. The DNA of the CDR3 is TGCAGTGCTAGCAGGGACTCCGCAGAAGCCAAAAACATTCAGTACTCC.

About this clonotype: The CDR3 end shows no conserved phenylalanine or tryptophan, and so a read error is likely. V gene TRBV12-3 or TRBV12-4 combines with J gene TRBJ2-2, with a weak D call TRBD1 (6 bases). The CDR3 runs to 15 residues. The CDR3 DNA reads TGTGCCAGCAGCGGTACAGGGATGGACACCGTGGAGCTGTTTCTT. Its translation: CASSGTGMDTVELFL.